A selection of T cell receptor beta chains follows, all from one sample in a study of cytotoxic CD8 clonotypes in ibrutinib-treated CLL. Here immunoSEQ multiplex PCR was the method, and the copy in TCRdb shows in-frame clones only, minus some. Here the sample spans roughly 200,000 clones, 60% to 80% being singletons. Here the sequenced sample was PBMCs, taken after 12 months of ibrutinib treatment. The receptors come from a human donor with chronic lymphocytic leukemia. The CDR3 runs from the conserved cysteine through the conserved F or W. Each record gives: CDR3 DNA, CDR3 protein, clone size, J gene, V gene, D gene. The D gene is left open where the match is weak. Clone size is stated in some rows and not others, as once, few, many or a class when expanded.

DNA: TGCGCCAGCAGCCTCGGACAGGGGAGGTCCTACGAGCAGTACTTC
CDR3: CASSLGQGRSYEQYF
size: few
J: TRBJ2-7
V: TRBV5-4
D: TRBD1

DNA: TGTGCCAGCAGCGAGGGGACTGTCGGGGATACGCAGTATTTT
CDR3: CASSEGTVGDTQYF
size: once
J: TRBJ2-3
V: TRBV11-2
D: NA

DNA: TGTGCCAGCAGTGGAGAAACAGGGGGCTGGTACAATGAGCAGTTCTTC
CDR3: CASSGETGGWYNEQFF
size: NA
J: TRBJ2-1
V: TRBV25-1
D: TRBD1

DNA: TGTGCCAGCAGGATTGACAGTATGACTGAAGCTTTCTTT
CDR3: CASRIDSMTEAFF
size: NA
J: TRBJ1-1
V: TRBV28
D: NA

DNA: TGTGCCTGGAGTGTATATGGGGGAGCCAAAAACATTCAGTACTTC
CDR3: CAWSVYGGAKNIQYF
size: NA
J: TRBJ2-4
V: TRBV30
D: NA

DNA: TGTGCCAGCAGCCCGGCCGGGAGACTAGCGGGGGACGGGGAGCTGTTTTTT
CDR3: CASSPAGRLAGDGELFF
size: NA
J: TRBJ2-2
V: TRBV5-4
D: TRBD2

DNA: TGTGCCAGCAGCTTAGCCCCGGTATCGGGGGGGAATGAGCAGTTCTTC
CDR3: CASSLAPVSGGNEQFF
size: NA
J: TRBJ2-1
V: TRBV7-9
D: TRBD2

DNA: TGTGCCAGCAGTTACTCGGCAGACCCCTATGGCTACACCTTC
CDR3: CASSYSADPYGYTF
size: NA
J: TRBJ1-2
V: TRBV6-5
D: NA

DNA: TGTGCCAGCAGCTCGGTAGAGGGTAGGGACGAAAAACTGTTTTTT
CDR3: CASSSVEGRDEKLFF
size: few
J: TRBJ1-4
V: TRBV28
D: NA

DNA: TGTGCCAGCAGCCCTGGTGAGGGGCCCGGGCCCCAGCATTTT
CDR3: CASSPGEGPGPQHF
size: NA
J: TRBJ1-5
V: TRBV7-8
D: NA

DNA: TGCAGCGTTGCTGAGGGGGTGGTAATGGGCAATGAGCAGTTCTTC
CDR3: CSVAEGVVMGNEQFF
size: NA
J: TRBJ2-1
V: TRBV29-1
D: NA

DNA: TGCGCCAGCAGCCAGGGCAACGGGGGTAATGAAAAACTGTTTTTT
CDR3: CASSQGNGGNEKLFF
size: NA
J: TRBJ1-4
V: TRBV4-1
D: NA

DNA: TGCGCCAGCAGCCTAACGGGACTAGCGGACAATGAGCAGTTCTTC
CDR3: CASSLTGLADNEQFF
size: NA
J: TRBJ2-1
V: TRBV5-1
D: TRBD2

DNA: TGTGCCAGCAGCTTGGACAGGGTCCACGAGCAGTACTTC
CDR3: CASSLDRVHEQYF
size: NA
J: TRBJ2-7
V: TRBV5-4
D: NA

DNA: TGTGCCAGCAGCTTGGACACCCTAGTGTCCTACGAGCAGTACTTC
CDR3: CASSLDTLVSYEQYF
size: NA
J: TRBJ2-7
V: TRBV7-9
D: NA

DNA: TGTGCCAGCAGCCAAGTCGGAGAGCGGGAGACCCAGTACTTC
CDR3: CASSQVGERETQYF
size: NA
J: TRBJ2-5
V: TRBV4-2
D: NA

DNA: TGTGCCAGCAGTTCCACCCGTCTAGCGTCGTACACAGATACGCAGTATTTT
CDR3: CASSSTRLASYTDTQYF
size: NA
J: TRBJ2-3
V: TRBV27
D: NA

DNA: TGTGCCAGCAGTTTAACAGGGTTGGATCAGCCCCAGCATTTT
CDR3: CASSLTGLDQPQHF
size: NA
J: TRBJ1-5
V: TRBV6-5
D: NA

DNA: TGTGCCAGCAGTGTGGGGAGCGGACCCCTCCACTTT
CDR3: CASSVGSGPLHF
size: few
J: TRBJ1-6
V: TRBV6-1
D: NA